A single T cell receptor (beta chain) is shown here with its context. Authors' methods: How many nucleated cells were present was estimated from reference gene primer amplification. The assay was immunoSEQ multiplex PCR, and TCRdb's table has in-frame clones only and misses some. V, J and clone size were drawn from that table, and D and trimming were deduced from the DNA. The sample shows some 150,000 clones, roughly 89% of them seen only once. V was cut by 6 bases and J by 3 bases, with 16 bases left in between. Germline V gene lookup returns CDR1 SGHTA and CDR2 FQGNSA. CDR3 length: 15 residues. The sample originates from a study of blood T cell repertoires in COVID-19. Study details: PBMCs, B-cell-depleted T cells, or T cells provided the cDNA or gDNA that made up the material.

The sequenced material came from peripheral blood. The chain recombines TRBV7-2 with TRBJ2-3, with D possibly being TRBD2 (6 bases). This TCR was recovered from a man aged 18 to 30 with active or convalescent COVID-19. CDR3 residues: CASRNPTSRTDTQYF. The CDR3 coding sequence is TGTGCCAGCAGAAACCCGACTAGTAGGACAGATACGCAGTATTTT.